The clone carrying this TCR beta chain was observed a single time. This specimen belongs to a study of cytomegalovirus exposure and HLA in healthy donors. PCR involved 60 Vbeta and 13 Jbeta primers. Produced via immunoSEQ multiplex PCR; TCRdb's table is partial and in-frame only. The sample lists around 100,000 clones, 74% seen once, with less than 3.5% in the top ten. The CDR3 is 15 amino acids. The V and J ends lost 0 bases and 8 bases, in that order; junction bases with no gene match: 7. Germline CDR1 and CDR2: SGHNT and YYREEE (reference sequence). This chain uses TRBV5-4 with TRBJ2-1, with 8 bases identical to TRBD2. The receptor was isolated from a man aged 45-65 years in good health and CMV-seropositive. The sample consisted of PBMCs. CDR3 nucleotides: TGTGCCAGCAGCTTGGTGGCGGGGGGCGACGATGAGCAGTTCTTC. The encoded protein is CASSLVAGGDDEQFF.